The present TCR beta chain was sequenced within a study of response to subunit inactivated influenza vaccine. CDR3 length equals 18 residues. CDR1 and CDR2 from the germline V gene are LGHDT and YNNKEL (reference sequence). After removal of 4 bases from V and 6 bases from J, the junction contained 16 bases not matched to a gene. TCRdb reprocessed the RT-PCR reads via MiXCR and lists one record per CDR3 protein. The data hold around 650,000 distinct CDR3 sequences, with more than 15% observed a single time. Comment on this clonotype: Its specificity is unknown.

Whole-study results and caveats: Authors proposed each seasonal influenza vaccination draws in few new T cells.

This receptor was obtained from a man between 50 and 59 years old who received an inactivated influenza vaccine. The chain joins TRBV3-1 to TRBJ2-1; TRBD1 aligns across 9 bases. This material consisted of PBMCs from blood, taken 11 to 12 days after vaccination. The CDR3 is CASSPAPTGQGPINEQFF. CDR3 sequence (DNA): TGTGCCAGCAGCCCAGCGCCTACCGGACAGGGGCCGATCAATGAGCAGTTCTTC.